The 21 T cell receptor beta chains given below trace back to one sample, sequenced in a study of blood T cell repertoires in COVID-19. Here immunoSEQ multiplex PCR was the method, and the copy in TCRdb shows in-frame clones only, minus some. Found here are hundreds of thousands of clones, around nine tenths of them singletons; the top ten hold 3.5% to 4%. Sequences were obtained from peripheral blood. These TCRs come from a woman in her 50s with active or convalescent COVID-19.

The V and J genes are TRBV4-1 and TRBJ1-1; D not resolved. This CDR3 spans 12 amino acids. Germline V gene lookup returns CDR1 MGHRA and CDR2 YSYEKL. V shed 1 base and J shed 4 bases, with 4 bases lying between them. The CDR3 sequence: CASSQARTEAFF. CDR3 coding DNA: TGCGCCAGCAGCCAAGCCCGCACTGAAGCTTTCTTT.

The chain joins TRBV18 to TRBJ1-2; D remains unclear. The CDR3 is 14 amino acids. Trimming removed 1 base from V and 6 bases from J, with 12 bases in between. CDR1 and CDR2 from the germline V gene are KGHSH and LQKENI. CDR3 coding DNA: TGTGCCAGCTCACCACAGGCGGGGAGGGATGGCTACACCTTC. Translation gives CASSPQAGRDGYTF.

The chain has TRBV9 and TRBJ2-2; D is uncertain. The length of the CDR3 is 14 residues. V lost 0 bases and J 6 bases, leaving 9 bases between the germline ends. The germline V gene has CDR1 SGDLS and CDR2 YYNGEE. The CDR3: CASSVVPEAGELFF. Here the CDR3 DNA reads TGTGCCAGCAGCGTAGTTCCAGAGGCCGGGGAGCTGTTTTTT.

The V gene is TRBV29-1, the J gene TRBJ2-2, with D tentatively TRBD1 (6 bases). Germline CDR1 reads SQVTM; CDR2 reads ANQGSEA. Trimming pared 0 bases from V and 5 bases from J, leaving 10 bases between. CDR3 length: 14 amino acids. This CDR3 is CSVEDWDNTGELFF. CDR3 DNA: TGCAGCGTTGAAGATTGGGACAATACCGGGGAGCTGTTTTTT.

The rearrangement joins TRBV7-9 to TRBJ2-7; TRBD2 might be the D (5 bases). This CDR3 has 13 residues. CDR1 and CDR2 (germline): SEHNR, FQNEAQ (reference sequence). V lost 4 bases to trimming and J lost 6 bases, with 13 bases between them. Written as DNA, the CDR3 is TGTGCCAGCAGCTCCCCCGGCGGGTCCGAGCAGTACTTC. It encodes CASSSPGGSEQYF.

The V and J genes are TRBV6-5 and TRBJ2-7; TRBD1 matches at 8 bases. V shed 2 bases and J 7 bases; nucleotides not matched to a gene: 7. Looked up from germline, CDR1 is MNHEY and CDR2 is SVGAGI. The CDR3 totals 14 residues. As DNA, the CDR3 is TGTGCCAGCAGTTACCCGGACAGGGCGGGGGAGCAGTACTTC. Protein: CASSYPDRAGEQYF.

The chain joins TRBV12-3 or TRBV12-4 to TRBJ1-2; TRBD1 agrees at 9 bases. There are 13 residues in the CDR3. Trimming cost V 6 bases and J 6 bases; bases outside gene matches: 5. CDR3 sequence (DNA): TGTGCCAGCAGCGTAAGGACAGGGGATGGCTACACCTTC. Its protein product is CASSVRTGDGYTF.

CDR3 residues: CASRSSGGSSYNEQFF. CDR3 in DNA: TGTGCCAGCAGGTCTAGCGGGGGGAGCTCCTACAATGAGCAGTTCTTC. The chain recombines TRBV7-3 with TRBJ2-1; 11 bases map to TRBD2. This CDR3 has 16 residues. V was pared by 6 bases and J by 0 bases, with 4 bases of the junction left unmatched. The germline CDR1 and CDR2 sequences are SGHTA and FQGTGA.

Sample share makes this clone medium-sized. The V gene is TRBV7-3, the J gene TRBJ2-6; TRBD1 aligns across 8 bases. The CDR3 consists of 15 residues. V shed 8 bases, J shed 2 bases, and the junction held 5 bases outside the gene matches. Germline CDR1 and CDR2: SGHTA and FQGTGA. CDR3: CASGATGAGANVLTF. The CDR3 DNA reads TGTGCCAGCGGGGCGACAGGGGCTGGGGCCAACGTCCTGACTTTC.

This clone was detected only once. The rearrangement uses TRBV12-3 or TRBV12-4 and TRBJ1-3; D uncertain. V was clipped by 11 bases and J by 1 base, with 12 bases between them. The CDR3 consists of 13 residues. The CDR3 sequence is CAVRNGSGNTIYF. The CDR3, as DNA: TGTGCCGTCCGAAACGGTTCTGGAAACACCATATATTTT.

This chain links TRBV11-1 with TRBJ2-7, with a weak D call TRBD1 (6 bases). This CDR3 is built from 15 residues. Looked up from germline, CDR1 is SGHAT and CDR2 is FQDESV (reference sequence). Trimming stripped 0 bases from V and 2 bases from J, with 11 bases between. The chain's CDR3 is CASSLAGGRTYEQYF. CDR3 DNA sequence: TGTGCCAGCAGCTTAGCAGGGGGAAGGACCTACGAGCAGTACTTC.

This clone was recorded once. J is TRBJ1-1 and V is TRBV11-3; weak D call: TRBD1 (5 bases). The CDR3 length is 13 residues. V was cut by 1 base and J by 3 bases, with 6 bases left in between. Germline assignment: CDR1 SGHNT and CDR2 YENEEA. The CDR3 is CASSLATDTEAFF. CDR3 coding DNA: TGTGCCAGCAGCTTAGCGACAGACACTGAAGCTTTCTTT.

The CDR3 region is CASSFSSGRTHEQFF. The CDR3, as DNA: TGTGCCAGCAGTTTCTCTAGCGGGAGAACCCATGAGCAGTTCTTC. The chain has TRBV28 and TRBJ2-1; 10 bases fit TRBD2. With V trimmed by 3 bases and J by 8 bases, 7 bases remained unmatched. The CDR3 is made up of 15 amino acids. Germline lookup yields CDR1 MDHEN and CDR2 SYDVKM.

This clone has a single count. The CDR3 protein is CASSFPNRAENTIYF. The DNA for the CDR3 is TGTGCCAGCAGTTTCCCGAACAGGGCGGAAAACACCATATATTTT. This sequence joins TRBV28 and TRBJ1-3; maybe TRBD1 (6 bases). Trimming pared 3 bases from V and 6 bases from J, leaving 15 bases between. This CDR3 region has 15 residues. The germline V gene encodes CDR1 MDHEN and CDR2 SYDVKM. The full variable domain, rest sourced from reference TRBV28 and TRBJ1-3, is DVKVTQSSRYLVKRTGEKVFLECVQDMDHENMFWYRQDPGLGLRLIYFSYDVKMKEKGDIPEGYSVSREKKERFSLILESASTNQTSMYLCASSFPNRAENTIYFGEGSWLTVV.

V gene TRBV7-2 combines with J gene TRBJ2-1, with a tentative D call TRBD2 (6 bases). There are 14 residues in the CDR3. The V end was cut by 5 bases, the J end by 5 bases, with 13 bases between. Germline V gives CDR1 SGHTA, CDR2 FQGNSA. The CDR3 DNA sequence: TGTGCCAGCAGCCCAGTCGGCGGGAACAATGAGCAGTTCTTC. Translated, it gives CASSPVGGNNEQFF.

V gene TRBV12-3 or TRBV12-4 combines with J gene TRBJ2-7; maybe TRBD1 (6 bases). Trimming stripped 6 bases from V and 3 bases from J, with 9 bases between. CDR3 length equals 12 residues. The CDR3: CASSWTVYEQYF. In DNA form, the CDR3 reads TGTGCCAGCAGCTGGACAGTCTACGAGCAGTACTTC.

This clone was recorded once. The chain has TRBV30 and TRBJ1-1; D is uncertain. The CDR3 has 15 residues. The germline gives CDR1 GTSNPN, CDR2 SVGIG (reference sequence). Trimming left V 0 bases short and J 8 bases short, with 19 bases between. Here the CDR3 DNA reads TGTGCCTGGAGTGTACCCACAGCTACGAGGGAAGAAGCTTTCTTT. Protein: CAWSVPTATREEAFF.

The V and J genes are TRBV30 and TRBJ1-4, with D possibly TRBD1 on 5 matching bases. V shed 2 bases and J shed 8 bases, with 9 bases lying between them. This CDR3 is built from 12 residues. Germline CDR1 and CDR2: GTSNPN and SVGIG (reference sequence). CDR3 nucleotide sequence: TGTGCCTGGAGTTCCGACAGAGAAAAACTGTTTTTT. Translating it yields CAWSSDREKLFF.

This rearrangement joins TRBV18 to TRBJ2-3; maybe TRBD2 (6 bases). CDR3 length equals 17 residues. Germline CDR1 reads KGHSH; CDR2 reads LQKENI. The V and J ends lost 3 bases and 1 base respectively, with 17 bases between them. CDR3 bases: TGTGCCAGCTCACCCCCGCAGCAGGGACTCCGCACAGATACGCAGTATTTT. It translates to CASSPPQQGLRTDTQYF.

The chain joins TRBV6-6 to TRBJ1-2, with 10 bases identical to TRBD1. Germline V gives CDR1 MNHNY, CDR2 SVGAGI (reference sequence). After removal of 5 bases from V and 4 bases from J, the junction contained 16 bases not matched to a gene. The CDR3 loop spans 18 amino acids. CDR3 in amino acids: CASSRLETGGPSRYGYTF. The CDR3 DNA sequence: TGTGCCAGCAGTCGACTAGAGACAGGGGGCCCCTCGCGCTATGGCTACACCTTC.

This chain links TRBV7-2 with TRBJ2-7; the match to TRBD1 covers 7 bases. The CDR3 length is 14 residues. The germline V gene encodes CDR1 SGHTA and CDR2 FQGNSA. V trimming: 3 bases; J trimming: 5 bases; junction bases outside the gene matches: 7. In DNA form, the CDR3 reads TGTGCCAGCAGCTTTACAACAGGGGCCCACGAGCAGTACTTC. This codes for CASSFTTGAHEQYF. The variable domain in full, with the rest retrieved from reference TRBV7-2 and TRBJ2-7, is GAGVSQSPSNKVTEKGKDVELRCDPISGHTALYWYRQSLGQGLEFLIYFQGNSAPDKSGLPSDRFSAERTGGSVSTLTIQRTQQEDSAVYLCASSFTTGAHEQYFGPGTRLTVT.